This T cell receptor beta chain was retrieved from a study of T-cell memory formation after mild COVID-19. Looking at the study overall: Clusters of TCRs were largely donor specific. Notes on the study in general: Some responding clones appeared in pre-infection memory, suggesting cross-reactive memory joined.

MiXCR, run by TCRdb on the 5' RACE reads, gives a single entry per CDR3 protein. The table has a few hundred thousand distinct CDR3 sequences, approximately 15% seen once; the top ten hold around a fifth. CDR1 and CDR2 from the germline V gene are LGHDT and YNNKEL (reference sequence). This CDR3 region has 13 residues. After removal of 0 bases from V and 12 bases from J, the junction contained 5 bases not matched to a gene. A note on this clonotype: What it recognizes is unknown.

This receptor was obtained from a man younger than 35 who had mild COVID-19 (a few samples of this study predate the infection). Cell type and time point are not known. The V call is TRBV3-1, the J call TRBJ2-1, with 7 bases that match TRBD2. The sample was PBMCs or a T cell subset sorted from them (not recorded which). CDR3 DNA sequence: TGTGCCAGCAGCCAAGATCCCTGGGGGGGGCAGTTCTTC. Residues: CASSQDPWGGQFF.